This is a list of T cell receptor beta chains from one sample in a study of blood T cells in healthy people across ages. TCRdb fed the 5' RACE reads into MiXCR, producing one record per CDR3 protein. The sample contains about 1.7 million distinct CDR3 sequences, roughly 28% of which appear only once. Sequenced material: blood. The receptors were sampled from a woman in her 30s in good health. Both conserved end residues are part of each CDR3. The D gene is left open where the match is weak. The size field is filled for only some rows; it gives once, few, many or a size class.

J | V | D | size | length | DNA | CDR3
TRBJ2-5 | TRBV19 | NA | NA | 12 | TGTGCCAGTAAGGGGAGGGGGGAGACTCAGTACTTT | CASKGRGETQYF
TRBJ2-1 | TRBV7-3 | TRBD1 | NA | 14 | TGTGCCAGCAGCGAACAGGGGGCGGGAAATGAGCAGTTCTTC | CASSEQGAGNEQFF
TRBJ2-2 | TRBV10-3 | NA | NA | 13 | TGTGCCATCAGTGGCGGGCACGACCGGGAGCTGTTTTTT | CAISGGHDRELFF
TRBJ2-3 | TRBV20-1 | TRBD1 | few | 14 | TGCAGTGCTAGAAGACAGGGGGGTCCAGATACGCAGTATTTT | CSARRQGGPDTQYF
TRBJ2-5 | TRBV5-1 | NA | NA | 15 | TGCGCCAGCAGCTTGGACAGGGGAGGGGAAGAGACCCAGTACTTC | CASSLDRGGEETQYF
TRBJ1-2 | TRBV30 | TRBD1 | NA | 13 | TGTGCCTGGAGAAAGACAGGGACCTATGGCTACACCTTC | CAWRKTGTYGYTF
TRBJ2-7 | TRBV10-2 | TRBD1 | many | 14 | TGCGCCAGCAGTGAGTCGGGACAGGGCTACGAGCAGTACTTC | CASSESGQGYEQYF
TRBJ2-7 | TRBV21-1 | NA | few | 17 | TGTGCCAGCAGCAAACAAAGTCTTCTGGCTCGTAGGGGCGAGCAGTACTTC | CASSKQSLLARRGEQYF
TRBJ2-1 | TRBV28 | NA | few | 14 | TGTGCCAGCAGTATTCCCCGGGGCTACAATGAGCAGTTCTTC | CASSIPRGYNEQFF
TRBJ2-7 | TRBV29-1 | NA | many | 12 | TGCAGCGCTGGAGATACTTCCTACGAGCAGTACTTC | CSAGDTSYEQYF
TRBJ2-1 | TRBV4-3 | TRBD1 | NA | 17 | TGCGCCAGCAGCCAAGTTGTTGTTGGGACAGGGGTAAATGAGCAGTTCTTC | CASSQVVVGTGVNEQFF
TRBJ2-7 | TRBV27 | TRBD2 | many | 15 | TGTGCCAGCAGTTTTTCCGCCGGGACTAGTTACGAGCAGTACTTC | CASSFSAGTSYEQYF
TRBJ2-5 | TRBV7-2 | NA | NA | 13 | TGTGCCAGCAGCCAACGACTGGCAGAGACCCAGTACTTC | CASSQRLAETQYF
TRBJ2-1 | TRBV20-1 | NA | NA | 13 | TGCAGTGCTTGGGACGGTGACTACAATGAGCAGTTCTTC | CSAWDGDYNEQFF
TRBJ2-5 | TRBV6-5 | NA | few | 12 | TGTGCCAGTCAGGGAGTTCAAGAGACCCAGTACTTC | CASQGVQETQYF
TRBJ1-5 | TRBV10-3 | NA | NA | 14 | TGTGCCATCAGTAGACAGCCTCAAAATCAGCCCCAGCATTTT | CAISRQPQNQPQHF
TRBJ2-1 | TRBV10-3 | TRBD2 | few | 16 | TGTGCCATTGGGACTAGCGGGGGGGACAGGGGGAATGAGCAGTTCTTC | CAIGTSGGDRGNEQFF
TRBJ2-7 | TRBV20-1 | NA | NA | 13 | TGCAGTGCTAGCCCCTGGGGCTACAATGAGCAGTACTTC | CSASPWGYNEQYF
TRBJ2-3 | TRBV20-1 | NA | NA | 17 | TGCAGTGCTAGAGCACTCACTAGCACCATGAAGTCAGATACGCAGTATTTT | CSARALTSTMKSDTQYF
TRBJ2-5 | TRBV7-9 | NA | NA | 15 | TGTGCCAGCAGCTTAGAGAGTGGGGGGAGAGAGACCCAGTACTTC | CASSLESGGRETQYF
TRBJ2-1 | TRBV7-9 | TRBD2 | few | 16 | TGTGACAGCAGCTTCGTACTAGCGGGAGGTCGTAATGAGCAGTTCTTC | CDSSFVLAGGRNEQFF
TRBJ2-7 | TRBV10-3 | NA | few | 15 | TGTGCCATCAGTGATAAGAGTCATACCTCCTACGAGCAGTACTTC | CAISDKSHTSYEQYF
TRBJ2-5 | TRBV5-1 | NA | NA | 12 | TGCGCCAGCAGCTTGGCCCAGAAGACCCAGTACTTC | CASSLAQKTQYF
TRBJ1-2 | TRBV25-1 | NA | few | 16 | TGTGCCAGCAGTGAATCACGGAGGGGGGTGAGCTTTGGCTACACCTTC | CASSESRRGVSFGYTF
TRBJ1-2 | TRBV7-2 | TRBD1 | NA | 15 | TGTGCCAGCAGCTTGACAGGGGCAGGGATTTATGGCTACACCTTC | CASSLTGAGIYGYTF